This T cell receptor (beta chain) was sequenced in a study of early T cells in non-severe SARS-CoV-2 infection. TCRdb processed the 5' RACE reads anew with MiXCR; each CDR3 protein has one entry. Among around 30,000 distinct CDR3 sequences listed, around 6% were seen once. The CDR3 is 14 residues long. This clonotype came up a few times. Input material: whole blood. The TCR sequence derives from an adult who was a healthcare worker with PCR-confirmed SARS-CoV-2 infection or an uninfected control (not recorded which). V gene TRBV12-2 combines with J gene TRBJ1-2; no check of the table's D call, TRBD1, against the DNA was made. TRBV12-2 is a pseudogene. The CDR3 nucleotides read TGTGCAAGTCGCTCCGGGACCGGGAACTATGGCTACACCTTC. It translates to CASRSGTGNYGYTF.